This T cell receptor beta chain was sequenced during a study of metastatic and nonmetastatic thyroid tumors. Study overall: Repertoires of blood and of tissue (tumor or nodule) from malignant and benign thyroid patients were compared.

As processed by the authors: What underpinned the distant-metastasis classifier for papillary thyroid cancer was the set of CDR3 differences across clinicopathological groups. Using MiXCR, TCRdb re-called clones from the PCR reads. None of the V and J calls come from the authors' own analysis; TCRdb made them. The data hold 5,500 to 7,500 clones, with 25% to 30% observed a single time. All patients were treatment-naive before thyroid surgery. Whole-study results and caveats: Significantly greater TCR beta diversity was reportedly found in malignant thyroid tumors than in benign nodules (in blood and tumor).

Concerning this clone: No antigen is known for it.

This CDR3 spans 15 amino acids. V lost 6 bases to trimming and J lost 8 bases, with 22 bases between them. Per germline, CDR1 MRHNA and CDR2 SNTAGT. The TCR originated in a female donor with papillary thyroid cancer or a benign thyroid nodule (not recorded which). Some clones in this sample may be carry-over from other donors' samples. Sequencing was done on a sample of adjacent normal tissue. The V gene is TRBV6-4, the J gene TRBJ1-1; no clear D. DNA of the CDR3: TGTGCCAGCAGCTGGATCCTTCTGGTTTCCTCGGAAGCTTTCTTT. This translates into CASSWILLVSSEAFF.